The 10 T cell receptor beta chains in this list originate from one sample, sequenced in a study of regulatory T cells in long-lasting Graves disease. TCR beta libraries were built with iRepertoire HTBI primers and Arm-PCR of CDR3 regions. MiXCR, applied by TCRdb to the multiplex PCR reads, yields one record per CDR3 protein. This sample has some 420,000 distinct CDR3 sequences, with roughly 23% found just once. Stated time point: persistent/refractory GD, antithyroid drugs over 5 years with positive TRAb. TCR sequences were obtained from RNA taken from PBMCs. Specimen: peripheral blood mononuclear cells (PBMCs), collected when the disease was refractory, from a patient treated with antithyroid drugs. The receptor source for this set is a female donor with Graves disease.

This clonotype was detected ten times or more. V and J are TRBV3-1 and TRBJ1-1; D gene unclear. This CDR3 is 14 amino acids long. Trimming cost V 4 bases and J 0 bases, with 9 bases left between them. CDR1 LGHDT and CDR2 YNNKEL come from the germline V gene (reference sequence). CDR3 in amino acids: CASSPQWMNTEAFF. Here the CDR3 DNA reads TGTGCCAGCAGCCCCCAATGGATGAACACTGAAGCTTTCTTT.

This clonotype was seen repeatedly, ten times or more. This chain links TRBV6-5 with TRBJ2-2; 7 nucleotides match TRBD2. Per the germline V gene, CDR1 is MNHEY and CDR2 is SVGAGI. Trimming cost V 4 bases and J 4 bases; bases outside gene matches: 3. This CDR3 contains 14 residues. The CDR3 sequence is CASSLGLSTGELFF. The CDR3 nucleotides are TGTGCCAGCAGTTTGGGACTATCCACCGGGGAGCTGTTTTTT.

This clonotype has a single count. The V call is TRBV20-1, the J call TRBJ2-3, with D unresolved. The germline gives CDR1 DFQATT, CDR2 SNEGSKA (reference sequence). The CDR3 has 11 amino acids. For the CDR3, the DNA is TGCCGAGGTACTAGCACAGATACGCAGTATTTT. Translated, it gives CRGTSTDTQYF.

CDR3 sequence: CSAQISGQPQHF. The CDR3 nucleotides are TGCAGTGCCCAGATCTCGGGGCAGCCCCAGCATTTT. This chain connects TRBV20-1 to TRBJ1-5; D not resolved. The ends were cut back, 6 bases at V and 7 bases at J, with 13 bases in the middle. The CDR3 sequence is 12 residues long. Germline CDR1 DFQATT, CDR2 SNEGSKA (reference sequence).

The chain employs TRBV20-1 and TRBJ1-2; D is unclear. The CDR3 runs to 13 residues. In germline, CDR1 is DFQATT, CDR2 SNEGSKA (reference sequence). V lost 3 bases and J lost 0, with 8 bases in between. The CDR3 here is CSASSATNYGYTF. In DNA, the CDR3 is TGCAGTGCTAGTAGTGCTACTAACTATGGCTACACCTTC.

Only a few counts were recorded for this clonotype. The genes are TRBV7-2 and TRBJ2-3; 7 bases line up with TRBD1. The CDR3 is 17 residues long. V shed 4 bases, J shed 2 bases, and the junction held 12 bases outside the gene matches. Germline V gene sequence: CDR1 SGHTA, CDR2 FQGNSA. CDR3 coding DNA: TGTGCCAGCAGCTACCAACCCCCGGGACAGCCCACAGATACGCAGTATTTT. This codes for CASSYQPPGQPTDTQYF.

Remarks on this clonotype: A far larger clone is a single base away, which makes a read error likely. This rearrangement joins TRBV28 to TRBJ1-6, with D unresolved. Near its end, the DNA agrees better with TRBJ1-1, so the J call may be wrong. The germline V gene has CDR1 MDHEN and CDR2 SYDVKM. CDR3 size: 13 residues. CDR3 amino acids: CACSLRMSSEAFF. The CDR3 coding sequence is TGTGCCTGCAGTTTAAGGATGTCCTCTGAAGCTTTCTTT.

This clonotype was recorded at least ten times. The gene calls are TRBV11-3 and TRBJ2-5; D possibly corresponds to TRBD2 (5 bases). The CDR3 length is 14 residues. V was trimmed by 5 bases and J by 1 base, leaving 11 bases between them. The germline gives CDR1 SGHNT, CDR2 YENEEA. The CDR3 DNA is TGTGCCAGCAGCCTTGGAGGAGTCCAAGAGACCCAGTACTTC. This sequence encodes CASSLGGVQETQYF. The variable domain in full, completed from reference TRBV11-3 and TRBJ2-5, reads EAGVVQSPRYKIIEKKQPVAFWCNPISGHNTLYWYLQNLGQGPELLIRYENEEAVDDSQLPKDRFSAERLKGVDSTLKIQPAELGDSAVYLCASSLGGVQETQYFGPGTRLLVL.

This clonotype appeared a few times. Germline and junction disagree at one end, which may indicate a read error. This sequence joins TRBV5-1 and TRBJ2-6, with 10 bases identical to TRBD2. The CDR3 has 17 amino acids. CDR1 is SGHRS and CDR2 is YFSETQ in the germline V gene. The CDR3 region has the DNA TGTGCCAGCAGCTTGTTAGCGGGAGGATCTGGGGCCAACGTCCTGACTTTC. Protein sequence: CASSLLAGGSGANVLTF.

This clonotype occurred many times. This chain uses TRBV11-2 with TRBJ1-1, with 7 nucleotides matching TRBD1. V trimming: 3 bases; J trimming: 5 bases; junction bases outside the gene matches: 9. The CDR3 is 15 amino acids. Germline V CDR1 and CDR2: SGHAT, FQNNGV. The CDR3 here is CASSLSLTGPTEAFF. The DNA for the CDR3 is TGTGCCAGCAGCTTGTCCTTGACAGGGCCGACTGAAGCTTTCTTT.